The rows below give T cell receptor beta chains drawn from one sample of a study of T cell changes during pregnancy in multiple sclerosis. Some clones are missing from TCRdb's copy, which holds only in-frame ones; the method was immunoSEQ multiplex PCR. This table holds tens of thousands of clones, around 92% found once. The source was peripheral blood, collected before pregnancy. These receptors all stem from a female donor with multiple sclerosis, enrolled in a pregnancy study. Both conserved end residues are part of each CDR3.

J gene,V gene,CDR3 length,CDR3 protein
TRBJ1-2,TRBV5-1,15,CASSWGDRTNYGYTF
TRBJ2-1,TRBV30,13,CAWSPGDSNEQFF
TRBJ2-3,TRBV6-5,12,CASSQYRGTQYF
TRBJ1-5,TRBV2,14,CASSAGQGYQPQHF
TRBJ2-7,TRBV19,11,CASSPTLEQYF
TRBJ1-2,TRBV5-4,14,CASSPTGLGYGYTF
TRBJ1-1,TRBV7-6,16,CASSLAGSGRSGKAFF
TRBJ2-3,TRBV4-1,17,CASSQEELAEFTDTQYF
TRBJ2-7,TRBV5-4,16,CASSGIGTGGRYEQYF
TRBJ2-3,TRBV11-2,17,CASSTRLAGGKGDTQYF
TRBJ2-5,TRBV7-6,19,CASTSRVLTSGGAGETQYF
TRBJ1-6,TRBV21-1,14,CASSKKGGFEPLHF
TRBJ2-7,TRBV2,13,CASSVNRNNEQYF
TRBJ2-7,TRBV5-5,15,CASSSGTRSPYEQYF
TRBJ2-3,TRBV5-1,16,CASSPRTSGGTDTQYF
TRBJ2-5,TRBV6-1,14,CASRLGTEIETQYF
TRBJ2-3,TRBV9,14,CASSPLGEADTQYF
TRBJ1-5,TRBV7-9,14,CASRATGSNQPQHF
TRBJ1-1,TRBV5-1,14,CASSFGAGGFEAFF
TRBJ1-1,TRBV12-5,14,CASGPTRGQTEAFF
TRBJ2-3,TRBV7-3,17,CASSLSPGQASTDTQYF
TRBJ1-1,TRBV19,15,CASSIGTEPNTEAFF
TRBJ2-1,TRBV19,15,CATGGQTRSYNEQFF
TRBJ1-5,TRBV7-9,18,CASSLGAGTPYSNQPQHF
TRBJ2-7,TRBV2,13,CASSRDSHYEQYF
TRBJ1-6,TRBV28,15,CASSLRQAGNSPLHF
TRBJ2-4,TRBV29-1,11,CSVVSGNIQYF
TRBJ1-5,TRBV2,17,CASSPTWDRVSNQPQHF
TRBJ2-1,TRBV2,15,CASSPAVFSGYEQFF
TRBJ1-5,TRBV7-9,14,CASSLGAVNQPQHF
TRBJ2-7,TRBV7-6,15,CASSLEGQGTYEQYF
TRBJ2-3,TRBV13,13,CASSLGSGDTQYF
TRBJ1-1,TRBV25-1,12,CASIAGTGKAFF
TRBJ2-3,TRBV6-1,15,CASRKRGAGPDTQYF
TRBJ1-1,TRBV9,13,CASSVEGVTEAFF
TRBJ1-1,TRBV18,16,CASSTPGQGLNTEAFF
TRBJ2-7,TRBV6-6,13,CASSWDRGGEQYF
TRBJ1-3,TRBV7-6,15,CASSPAGYSGNTIYF
TRBJ1-4,TRBV4-1,15,CASSPNGGFGEKLFF
TRBJ1-2,TRBV6-5,14,CASSSGTGAAGYTF
TRBJ2-2,TRBV6-5,16,CASSYGKGLAVGELFF
TRBJ2-3,TRBV2,12,CASSPAADTQYF
TRBJ2-7,TRBV10-1,14,CASSESRRGHEQYF
TRBJ1-1,TRBV2,14,CASRMRALNTEAFF
TRBJ2-7,TRBV27,11,CASSFRGEQYF
TRBJ2-5,TRBV4-1,15,CASSQGDWNQETQYF
TRBJ1-6,TRBV27,12,CASSLNFQPLHF
TRBJ2-1,TRBV9,17,CASSVGEGLAGYNEQFF
TRBJ2-3,TRBV27,12,CASRRGTDTQYF
TRBJ2-2,TRBV7-8,14,CASSLDSSSGELFF
TRBJ2-2,TRBV5-1,15,CASSWGDRDTGELFF
TRBJ2-7,TRBV13,14,CASSPGLAGSEQYF
TRBJ2-7,TRBV5-1,14,CASSERTSGYEQYF
TRBJ2-3,TRBV15,16,CATSRGRQGWTDTQYF